This TCR beta chain appears in the sequencing data of a study of chemoradiotherapy in HPV16-positive cancers. This table comes from immunoSEQ multiplex PCR, and its TCRdb copy is limited to in-frame clones, with some not included. The table records about 17,000 clones, 85% to 95% of them present only once. CDR1 is MNHEY, CDR2 SVGAGI, per germline. This CDR3 region has 14 residues. Trimming took 2 bases from V and 3 from J, leaving 10 bases between them. The clonotype was recovered from a human donor with HPV-associated anogenital cancer. This rearrangement joins TRBV6-5 to TRBJ1-2, with a weak D call TRBD1 (6 bases). The sequenced sample was blood, obtained from a patient who underwent chemoradiotherapy. For the CDR3, the DNA is TGTGCCAGCAGTTACGTTCGACAGGACTATGGCTACACCTTC. It specifies CASSYVRQDYGYTF.